This T cell receptor (beta chain) was captured by sequencing in a study of blood T cell repertoires in COVID-19. Study context: Spain, Italy and the United States supplied samples that represented acute and convalescent COVID-19. PBMCs, B-cell-depleted T cells, or T cells were the source of the cDNA or gDNA that made up the material.

In the original workflow: Researchers report that nucleated cell counts were estimated from reference gene primer amplification. Assay: immunoSEQ multiplex PCR; the TCRdb copy retains only in-frame clones and omits some. That table furnishes V, J and clone size, whereas the DNA furnished D and trimming. This sample carries 90,000 to 100,000 clones, approximately 82% of them seen once, and the ten largest clones take about 10%. From germline, CDR1 is LGHDT and CDR2 YNNKEL (reference sequence). The CDR3 sequence is 15 residues long. The V segment lost 6 bases and the J segment 5 bases; nucleotides outside the gene matches: 12.

This chain uses TRBV3-1 (or the pseudogene TRBV3-2) with TRBJ2-7; 8 bases map to TRBD2. This receptor was obtained from a man in his sixties or seventies with acute or convalescent COVID-19. The sequenced sample consisted of peripheral blood. For the CDR3, the DNA is TGTGCCAGCAGTCAGGGGTTAGCGGGAAGCCACGAGCAGTACTTC. It is translated as CASSQGLAGSHEQYF.